This T cell receptor (beta chain) appears in the sequencing data of a study of blood T cells in healthy people across ages. Primers used in a second PCR of roughly 7 to 12 cycles were a sample-barcoded 5' primer and a J-beta primer mix. TCRdb recomputed calls from the 5' RACE reads with MiXCR, one row per CDR3 protein. The sample lists 910,000 or so distinct CDR3 sequences; 45% to 60% were seen once. This clonotype showed up just a few times. Sequenced: blood. The TCR comes from a woman aged 55-70 years in good health.

Here the CDR3 DNA reads TGTGCCAGCATTTATTCAGGGGCGCAAGACTTATCCTACGAGCAGTACTTC. Its protein is CASIYSGAQDLSYEQYF. The chain is built from TRBV21-1 and TRBJ2-7; the D call in the table, TRBD1, was not verified against the DNA. TRBV21-1 is given as a pseudogene. CDR3 length equals 17 residues.